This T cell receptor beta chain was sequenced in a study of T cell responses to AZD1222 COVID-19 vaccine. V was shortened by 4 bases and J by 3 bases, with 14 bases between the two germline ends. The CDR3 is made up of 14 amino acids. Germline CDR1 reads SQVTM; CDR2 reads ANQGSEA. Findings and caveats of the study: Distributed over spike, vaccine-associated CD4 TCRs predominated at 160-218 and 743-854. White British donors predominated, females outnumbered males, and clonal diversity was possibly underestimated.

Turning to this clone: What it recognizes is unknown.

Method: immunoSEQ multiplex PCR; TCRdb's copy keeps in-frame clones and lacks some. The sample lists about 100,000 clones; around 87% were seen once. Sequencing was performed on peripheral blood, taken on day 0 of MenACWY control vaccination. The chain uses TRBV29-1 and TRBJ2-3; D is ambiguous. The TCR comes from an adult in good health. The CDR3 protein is CSVVGGKATDTQYF. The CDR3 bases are TGCAGCGTTGTAGGCGGCAAGGCGACAGATACGCAGTATTTT.